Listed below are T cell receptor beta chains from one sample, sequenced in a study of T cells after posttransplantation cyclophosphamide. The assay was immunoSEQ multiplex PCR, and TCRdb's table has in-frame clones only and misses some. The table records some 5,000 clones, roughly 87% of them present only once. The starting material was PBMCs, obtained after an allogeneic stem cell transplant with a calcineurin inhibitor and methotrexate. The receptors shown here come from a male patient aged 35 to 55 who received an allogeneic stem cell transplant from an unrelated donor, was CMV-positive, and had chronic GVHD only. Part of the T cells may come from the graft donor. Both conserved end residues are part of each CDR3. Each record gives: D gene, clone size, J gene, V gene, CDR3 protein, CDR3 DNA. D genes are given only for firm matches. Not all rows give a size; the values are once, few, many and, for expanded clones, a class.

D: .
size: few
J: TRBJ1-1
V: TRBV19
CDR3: CASIPRTVNTEAFF
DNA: TGTGCCAGTATACCGAGGACAGTGAACACTGAAGCTTTCTTT

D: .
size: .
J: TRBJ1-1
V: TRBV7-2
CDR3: CASSPDQGWVEAFF
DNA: TGTGCCAGCAGCCCAGACCAGGGGTGGGTTGAAGCTTTCTTT

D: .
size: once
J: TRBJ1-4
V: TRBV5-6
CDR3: CASSYQGFHEKLFF
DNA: TGTGCCAGCAGCTATCAGGGGTTCCATGAAAAACTGTTTTTT

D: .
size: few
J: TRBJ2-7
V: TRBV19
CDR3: CASSFSYEQYF
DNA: TGTGCCAGTTCCTTCTCCTACGAGCAGTACTTC

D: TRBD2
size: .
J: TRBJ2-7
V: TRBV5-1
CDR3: CASSFGLGGDEQYF
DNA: TGCGCCAGCAGCTTTGGACTAGGCGGCGACGAGCAGTACTTC

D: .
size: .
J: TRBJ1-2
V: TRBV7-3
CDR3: CASSPARTNYGYTF
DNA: TGTGCCAGCAGCCCCGCGAGGACTAACTATGGCTACACCTTC

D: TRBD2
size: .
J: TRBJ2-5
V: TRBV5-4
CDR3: CASSPPLAGEGETQYF
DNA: TGTGCCAGCAGCCCCCCACTAGCGGGGGAAGGAGAGACCCAGTACTTC

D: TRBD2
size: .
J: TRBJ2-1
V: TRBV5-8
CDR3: CASSSVAGVSYNEQFF
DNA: TGTGCCAGCAGCTCCGTAGCGGGAGTATCCTACAATGAGCAGTTCTTC

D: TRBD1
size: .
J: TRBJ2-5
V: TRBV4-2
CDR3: CASSQSGTGEEETQYF
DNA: TGTGCCAGCAGCCAGTCCGGGACAGGGGAAGAAGAGACCCAGTACTTC

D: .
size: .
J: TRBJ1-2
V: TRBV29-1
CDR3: CSVEGGITVPNRYGYTF
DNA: TGCAGCGTTGAAGGAGGGATAACCGTCCCCAACCGATATGGCTACACCTTC

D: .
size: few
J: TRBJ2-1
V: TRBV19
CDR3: CASSRQAGYNEQFF
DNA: TGTGCCAGTAGTAGGCAGGCGGGCTACAATGAGCAGTTCTTC

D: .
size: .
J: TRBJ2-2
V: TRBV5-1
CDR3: CASSLDTPGPTGELFF
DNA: TGCGCCAGCAGCTTGGATACGCCAGGGCCCACCGGGGAGCTGTTTTTT

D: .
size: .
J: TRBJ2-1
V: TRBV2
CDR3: CASSSRLGSSYNEQFF
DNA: TGTGCCAGCAGTTCCCGACTAGGGAGCTCCTACAATGAGCAGTTCTTC

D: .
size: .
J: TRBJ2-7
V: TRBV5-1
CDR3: CASSEDLIAYEQYF
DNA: TGCGCCAGCAGCGAGGACTTAATCGCCTACGAGCAGTACTTC

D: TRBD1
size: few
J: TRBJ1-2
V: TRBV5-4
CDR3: CASSLPGQGNPNYGYTF
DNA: TGTGCCAGCAGCTTGCCGGGACAGGGTAATCCGAACTATGGCTACACCTTC

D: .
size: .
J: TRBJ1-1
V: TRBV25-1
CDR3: CASSELTPQNTEAFF
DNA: TGTGCCAGCAGTGAACTGACACCTCAGAACACTGAAGCTTTCTTT